Listed below are T cell receptor beta chains from one sample, sequenced in a study of OX40 agonist ivuxolimab in advanced cancers. Libraries were prepared by immunoSEQ multiplex PCR; TCRdb keeps only in-frame clonotypes and omits some of them. The sample contains under 75,000 clones, approximately 88% of which appear only once. Sequencing used CD4+ or CD8+ T cells sorted from blood, obtained in a trial of the OX40 agonist ivuxolimab. These TCRs come from an adult with an advanced solid tumor such as melanoma, head and neck, liver or kidney cancer. CDR3s include the opening cysteine and the closing phenylalanine or tryptophan. D genes are given only for firm matches.

TRBV5-1	TRBJ2-1	.	CASSRDIDEQFF	TGCGCCAGCAGCAGGGACATCGATGAGCAGTTCTTC
TRBV7-3	TRBJ2-1	.	CASSLRSGGYNEQFF	TGTGCCAGCAGCTTGAGATCGGGCGGGTACAATGAGCAGTTCTTC
TRBV19	TRBJ2-5	.	CASSKRRQETQYF	TGTGCCAGTAGTAAGCGGCGGCAAGAGACCCAGTACTTC
TRBV10-2	TRBJ2-1	.	CATQDWQNEQFF	TGCGCCACTCAGGACTGGCAGAATGAGCAGTTCTTC
TRBV2	TRBJ1-4	.	CARAADATNEKLFF	TGTGCCAGGGCAGCGGATGCAACTAATGAAAAACTGTTTTTT
TRBV19	TRBJ2-1	TRBD2	CASSMGGGREQFF	TGTGCCAGTAGTATGGGCGGGGGGCGAGAGCAGTTCTTC
TRBV23-1	TRBJ2-3	TRBD1	CASRRGRSDTQYF	TGCGCCAGCCGCAGGGGGCGGTCAGATACGCAGTATTTT
TRBV11-2	TRBJ2-7	.	CASSLSPSREVGEQYF	TGTGCCAGCAGCTTATCCCCGAGTAGGGAGGTCGGGGAGCAGTACTTC
TRBV6-5	TRBJ2-3	.	CASRRDGTDTQYF	TGTGCCAGCAGGCGGGACGGCACAGATACGCAGTATTTT
TRBV18	TRBJ1-4	TRBD1	CASSYDRDEKLFF	TGTGCCAGCTCCTACGACAGGGATGAAAAACTGTTTTTT
TRBV18	TRBJ1-4	.	CASSPSRTGEKLFF	TGTGCCAGCTCGCCGAGTCGCACGGGTGAAAAACTGTTTTTT
TRBV7-2	TRBJ2-3	TRBD1	CASSLGQGNTQYF	TGTGCCAGCAGCTTAGGACAGGGAAATACGCAGTATTTT
TRBV29-1	TRBJ2-5	TRBD1	CSVELRTGVETQYF	TGCAGCGTGGAACTACGGACAGGGGTGGAGACCCAGTACTTC
TRBV6-1	TRBJ2-5	.	CASSDPRSGRYKETQYF	TGTGCCAGCAGTGATCCTAGATCGGGACGGTATAAAGAGACCCAGTACTTC
TRBV5-1	TRBJ2-5	.	CASSLGGVKETQYF	TGCGCCAGCAGCTTGGGTGGGGTTAAAGAGACCCAGTACTTC
TRBV9	TRBJ1-3	.	CASGRDSGNTIYF	TGTGCCAGTGGACGGGACTCTGGAAACACCATATATTTT